The sequence of this T cell receptor beta chain was determined in a study of T cell clonotyping in hematopoietic cell transplantation. Study results and limitations: Without cell sorting, CD4 versus CD8 contributions remain unresolved. Broader posttransplant TCR repertoire diversity was predicted by graft donor and pretransplant recipient Inverse Simpson Index values. Pathologically expanded recipient clonotypes increased progressively from day 30 to day 180 as diversity fell.

Note on this clone: Antigen: not known.

The CDR3 runs 18 residues. The trim removed 1 base at V and 4 bases at J, leaving 9 bases unmatched. The germline CDR1 and CDR2 sequences are SNHLY and FYNNEI. Libraries were prepared by immunoSEQ multiplex PCR; TCRdb keeps only in-frame clonotypes and omits some of them. The table shows some 11,000 clones, with 89% occurring only once. The rearrangement joins TRBV2 to TRBJ2-6; 8 bases are a match to TRBD1. This receptor was obtained from a male patient between 55 and 70 years old who had an allogeneic stem cell transplant from an unrelated donor, so the T cells may come from the graft donor. Some clones in this sample may be carry-over from other donors' samples. The sample was PBMCs, taken 180 days after allogeneic stem cell transplant. The CDR3 sequence: CASSEVGTGGGGANVLTF. Written as DNA, the CDR3 is TGTGCCAGCAGTGAAGTTGGGACAGGTGGTGGCGGGGCCAACGTCCTGACTTTC.